A selection of T cell receptor beta chains follows, all from one sample in a study of CD8 T cells in Susac syndrome. Each CDR3 protein gets one entry after TCRdb re-called the immunoSEQ multiplex PCR reads with MiXCR. The table shows some 400,000 distinct CDR3 sequences, with 75% to 90% occurring only once. What was sequenced was CD8+ T cells from PBMCs. These receptors were obtained from a human donor with multiple sclerosis. CDR3s include the opening cysteine and the closing phenylalanine or tryptophan. The order of the fields is V gene, J gene, D gene, clone size, CDR3 protein, CDR3 DNA. A D gene is named only where the DNA matches it firmly. Expanded clones get a size class; other rows say once, few or many, or leave the size out.

v_call: TRBV6-1
j_call: TRBJ2-3
d_call: TRBD2
clone_size: .
cdr3_aa: CASSLASGPTDTQYF
cdr3_nt: TGTGCCAGCAGCCTCGCTAGCGGTCCCACAGATACGCAGTATTTT

v_call: TRBV5-1
j_call: TRBJ1-5
d_call: .
clone_size: .
cdr3_aa: CASSPDDSSNQPQHF
cdr3_nt: TGCGCCAGCAGCCCGGATGACAGTAGCAATCAGCCCCAGCATTTT

v_call: TRBV27
j_call: TRBJ2-7
d_call: .
clone_size: .
cdr3_aa: CASSLFLGPSSYEQYF
cdr3_nt: TGTGCCAGCAGTTTATTTTTAGGGCCAAGCTCCTACGAGCAGTACTTC

v_call: TRBV11-2
j_call: TRBJ2-1
d_call: .
clone_size: .
cdr3_aa: CASGTALGEQFF
cdr3_nt: TGTGCCAGCGGAACCGCCCTCGGCGAGCAGTTCTTC

v_call: TRBV12-3/TRBV12-4
j_call: TRBJ2-7
d_call: .
clone_size: .
cdr3_aa: CASSPLLESYEQYF
cdr3_nt: TGTGCCAGCAGTCCCCTATTAGAATCCTACGAGCAGTACTTC

v_call: TRBV19
j_call: TRBJ2-5
d_call: TRBD2
clone_size: .
cdr3_aa: CASSPAGERETQYF
cdr3_nt: TGTGCCAGTAGTCCAGCGGGAGAAAGGGAGACCCAGTACTTC

v_call: TRBV30
j_call: TRBJ1-4
d_call: .
clone_size: .
cdr3_aa: CAWSVLDLNEKLFF
cdr3_nt: TGTGCCTGGAGTGTACTGGACCTTAATGAAAAACTGTTTTTT

v_call: TRBV28
j_call: TRBJ2-3
d_call: .
clone_size: .
cdr3_aa: CASSSGSGDTQYF
cdr3_nt: TGTGCCAGCAGTTCGGGGAGCGGAGATACGCAGTATTTT

v_call: TRBV11-2
j_call: TRBJ2-7
d_call: .
clone_size: .
cdr3_aa: CASSSLPLHEQYF
cdr3_nt: TGTGCCAGCAGCTCCCTGCCCCTCCACGAGCAGTACTTC

v_call: TRBV30
j_call: TRBJ1-3
d_call: .
clone_size: .
cdr3_aa: CAWSVHGGNTIYF
cdr3_nt: TGTGCCTGGAGTGTACATGGGGGGAACACCATATATTTT

v_call: TRBV6-5
j_call: TRBJ1-4
d_call: TRBD1
clone_size: few
cdr3_aa: CASSYSGQGATNEKLFF
cdr3_nt: TGTGCCAGCAGTTACTCGGGGCAGGGGGCAACTAATGAAAAACTGTTTTTT

v_call: TRBV29-1
j_call: TRBJ2-1
d_call: .
clone_size: once
cdr3_aa: CSVVRDEQFF
cdr3_nt: TGCAGCGTTGTACGGGATGAGCAGTTCTTC

v_call: TRBV7-3
j_call: TRBJ2-1
d_call: .
clone_size: .
cdr3_aa: CASSPYGGTLYNEQFF
cdr3_nt: TGTGCCAGCAGCCCTTATGGGGGGACCCTATACAATGAGCAGTTCTTC

v_call: TRBV24-1
j_call: TRBJ1-5
d_call: TRBD1
clone_size: .
cdr3_aa: CATSDPDRGPQHF
cdr3_nt: TGTGCCACCAGTGACCCGGACAGGGGGCCCCAGCATTTT

v_call: TRBV30
j_call: TRBJ2-6
d_call: .
clone_size: .
cdr3_aa: CAWSVSGSGANVLTF
cdr3_nt: TGTGCCTGGAGTGTTTCAGGGTCTGGGGCCAACGTCCTGACTTTC

v_call: TRBV27
j_call: TRBJ1-5
d_call: .
clone_size: .
cdr3_aa: CASSPYYNQPQHF
cdr3_nt: TGTGCCAGCAGTCCCTACTATAATCAGCCCCAGCATTTT

v_call: TRBV29-1
j_call: TRBJ2-2
d_call: TRBD2
clone_size: .
cdr3_aa: CSVLAANTGELFF
cdr3_nt: TGCAGCGTTCTAGCGGCAAACACCGGGGAGCTGTTTTTT

v_call: TRBV6-6
j_call: TRBJ2-3
d_call: .
clone_size: once
cdr3_aa: CASSYRTVTDTQYF
cdr3_nt: TGTGCCAGCAGTTACCGGACAGTAACAGATACGCAGTATTTT

v_call: TRBV27
j_call: TRBJ2-7
d_call: .
clone_size: .
cdr3_aa: CASSPGLAPYEQYF
cdr3_nt: TGTGCCAGCAGTCCGGGACTCGCTCCCTACGAGCAGTACTTC

v_call: TRBV14
j_call: TRBJ2-2
d_call: TRBD1
clone_size: .
cdr3_aa: CASSSPGQGINTGELFF
cdr3_nt: TGTGCCAGCAGCTCACCGGGACAGGGGATAAACACCGGGGAGCTGTTTTTT

v_call: TRBV7-9
j_call: TRBJ2-3
d_call: .
clone_size: few
cdr3_aa: CASSPPGSDTQYF
cdr3_nt: TGTGCCAGCAGCCCCCCGGGCTCAGATACGCAGTATTTT

v_call: TRBV6-5
j_call: TRBJ2-5
d_call: .
clone_size: few
cdr3_aa: CASRREGHIQETQYF
cdr3_nt: TGTGCCAGCAGGAGGGAAGGTCACATTCAAGAGACCCAGTACTTC

v_call: TRBV27
j_call: TRBJ1-1
d_call: TRBD1
clone_size: .
cdr3_aa: CASSPLIIGTVNTEAFF
cdr3_nt: TGTGCCAGCAGTCCCTTAATCATCGGGACAGTGAACACTGAAGCTTTCTTT

v_call: TRBV5-5
j_call: TRBJ1-1
d_call: .
clone_size: .
cdr3_aa: CASSLVTAAPEAFF
cdr3_nt: TGTGCCAGCAGCTTGGTGACAGCTGCCCCTGAAGCTTTCTTT

v_call: TRBV28
j_call: TRBJ1-3
d_call: .
clone_size: .
cdr3_aa: CASTDRSSGNTIYF
cdr3_nt: TGTGCCAGCACCGACAGGTCCTCTGGAAACACCATATATTTT

v_call: TRBV28
j_call: TRBJ2-5
d_call: .
clone_size: .
cdr3_aa: CASNGRTLQETQYF
cdr3_nt: TGTGCCAGCAATGGACGGACCCTCCAAGAGACCCAGTACTTC

v_call: TRBV19
j_call: TRBJ2-1
d_call: TRBD1
clone_size: once
cdr3_aa: CASSTWDRGDNEQFF
cdr3_nt: TGTGCCAGTAGTACATGGGACAGGGGGGACAATGAGCAGTTCTTC

v_call: TRBV19
j_call: TRBJ1-1
d_call: .
clone_size: .
cdr3_aa: CGSKAGDGEAFF
cdr3_nt: TGTGGCTCAAAGGCAGGGGACGGCGAAGCTTTCTTT

v_call: TRBV4-1
j_call: TRBJ1-1
d_call: .
clone_size: .
cdr3_aa: CASSQEGAEAFF
cdr3_nt: TGCGCCAGCAGCCAAGAAGGGGCTGAAGCTTTCTTT

v_call: TRBV11-2
j_call: TRBJ2-7
d_call: .
clone_size: .
cdr3_aa: CASSPMELYEQYF
cdr3_nt: TGTGCCAGCAGCCCGATGGAACTCTACGAGCAGTACTTC

v_call: TRBV10-1
j_call: TRBJ2-5
d_call: .
clone_size: .
cdr3_aa: CASSDPGGTQYF
cdr3_nt: TGCGCCAGCAGTGACCCTGGGGGGACCCAGTACTTC

v_call: TRBV7-9
j_call: TRBJ2-3
d_call: .
clone_size: .
cdr3_aa: CASSLGVVTDTQYF
cdr3_nt: TGTGCCAGCAGCTTAGGGGTTGTCACAGATACGCAGTATTTT

v_call: TRBV30
j_call: TRBJ2-7
d_call: TRBD1
clone_size: .
cdr3_aa: CAWSSGTGGYEQYF
cdr3_nt: TGTGCCTGGAGTAGCGGGACAGGGGGCTACGAGCAGTACTTC

v_call: TRBV30
j_call: TRBJ2-5
d_call: .
clone_size: .
cdr3_aa: CAWSVPGEKTQYF
cdr3_nt: TGTGCCTGGAGTGTGCCGGGGGAGAAGACCCAGTACTTC

v_call: TRBV27
j_call: TRBJ1-4
d_call: .
clone_size: once
cdr3_aa: CASSFPNEKLFF
cdr3_nt: TGTGCCAGCAGTTTCCCTAATGAAAAACTGTTTTTT

v_call: TRBV6-5
j_call: TRBJ2-1
d_call: .
clone_size: .
cdr3_aa: CASSYSEGGAGEQFF
cdr3_nt: TGTGCCAGCAGTTACTCAGAAGGGGGGGCAGGTGAGCAGTTCTTC

v_call: TRBV12-3/TRBV12-4
j_call: TRBJ2-3
d_call: .
clone_size: .
cdr3_aa: CASSPPGNVAQYF
cdr3_nt: TGTGCCAGCAGCCCCCCAGGGAACGTGGCGCAGTATTTT

v_call: TRBV4-1
j_call: TRBJ2-1
d_call: TRBD1
clone_size: .
cdr3_aa: CASSQFGQGADEQFF
cdr3_nt: TGCGCCAGCAGCCAATTCGGGCAGGGGGCTGATGAGCAGTTCTTC

v_call: TRBV2
j_call: TRBJ2-7
d_call: .
clone_size: .
cdr3_aa: CASTRTDTYEQYF
cdr3_nt: TGTGCCAGCACCCGGACTGATACCTACGAGCAGTACTTC

v_call: TRBV3-1
j_call: TRBJ2-7
d_call: .
clone_size: once
cdr3_aa: CASSQDPGGLSYEQYF
cdr3_nt: TGTGCCAGCAGCCAAGATCCGGGGGGCCTCTCCTACGAGCAGTACTTC

v_call: TRBV4-2
j_call: TRBJ1-1
d_call: .
clone_size: .
cdr3_aa: CASSQGWGDRAMNTEAFF
cdr3_nt: TGTGCCAGCAGCCAAGGCTGGGGTGACCGCGCTATGAACACTGAAGCTTTCTTT

v_call: TRBV6-5
j_call: TRBJ1-2
d_call: .
clone_size: .
cdr3_aa: CASSQGGPLYGYTF
cdr3_nt: TGTGCCAGCAGCCAAGGCGGGCCGCTATATGGCTACACCTTC

v_call: TRBV3-1
j_call: TRBJ1-2
d_call: .
clone_size: .
cdr3_aa: CASSLRDGAFGYGYTF
cdr3_nt: TGTGCCAGCAGCCTCAGGGACGGAGCCTTTGGTTATGGCTACACCTTC

v_call: TRBV12-3/TRBV12-4
j_call: TRBJ1-1
d_call: TRBD1
clone_size: .
cdr3_aa: CASSLEGANTEAFF
cdr3_nt: TGTGCCAGCAGTTTAGAGGGGGCGAACACTGAAGCTTTCTTT

v_call: TRBV24-1
j_call: TRBJ1-5
d_call: .
clone_size: .
cdr3_aa: CATSDLNSPGPQHF
cdr3_nt: TGTGCCACCAGTGATTTGAACAGTCCAGGGCCCCAGCATTTT

v_call: TRBV27
j_call: TRBJ1-1
d_call: .
clone_size: .
cdr3_aa: CASSHGAGTEAFF
cdr3_nt: TGTGCCAGCAGTCACGGGGCAGGGACTGAAGCTTTCTTT

v_call: TRBV7-6
j_call: TRBJ2-1
d_call: .
clone_size: .
cdr3_aa: CASSAAPRGPEDEQFF
cdr3_nt: TGTGCCAGCAGCGCCGCCCCCCGGGGCCCCGAAGATGAGCAGTTCTTC

v_call: TRBV7-2
j_call: TRBJ1-1
d_call: .
clone_size: .
cdr3_aa: CASSLGALSTEAFF
cdr3_nt: TGTGCCAGCAGCTTAGGAGCATTAAGCACTGAAGCTTTCTTT

v_call: TRBV20-1
j_call: TRBJ2-1
d_call: TRBD2
clone_size: .
cdr3_aa: CSADGTGTSDYNEQFF
cdr3_nt: TGCAGTGCTGACGGGACCGGGACTAGCGACTACAATGAGCAGTTCTTC

v_call: TRBV28
j_call: TRBJ2-3
d_call: .
clone_size: once
cdr3_aa: CASSLWGGPSTDTQYF
cdr3_nt: TGTGCCAGCAGTTTATGGGGGGGGCCCTCCACAGATACGCAGTATTTT

v_call: TRBV5-6
j_call: TRBJ2-7
d_call: TRBD1
clone_size: .
cdr3_aa: CASSLEGAFYEQYF
cdr3_nt: TGTGCCAGCAGCTTGGAGGGGGCGTTTTACGAGCAGTACTTC

v_call: TRBV5-1
j_call: TRBJ1-1
d_call: .
clone_size: few
cdr3_aa: CASSLAGQEAFF
cdr3_nt: TGCGCCAGCAGCTTGGCGGGGCAGGAAGCTTTCTTT

v_call: TRBV10-3
j_call: TRBJ1-2
d_call: .
clone_size: .
cdr3_aa: CAISEGSGVGGYTF
cdr3_nt: TGTGCTATCAGTGAGGGCTCAGGGGTTGGTGGCTACACCTTC

v_call: TRBV24-1
j_call: TRBJ1-2
d_call: .
clone_size: .
cdr3_aa: CATSVLDHGYTF
cdr3_nt: TGTGCCACCAGTGTCCTAGACCATGGCTACACCTTC